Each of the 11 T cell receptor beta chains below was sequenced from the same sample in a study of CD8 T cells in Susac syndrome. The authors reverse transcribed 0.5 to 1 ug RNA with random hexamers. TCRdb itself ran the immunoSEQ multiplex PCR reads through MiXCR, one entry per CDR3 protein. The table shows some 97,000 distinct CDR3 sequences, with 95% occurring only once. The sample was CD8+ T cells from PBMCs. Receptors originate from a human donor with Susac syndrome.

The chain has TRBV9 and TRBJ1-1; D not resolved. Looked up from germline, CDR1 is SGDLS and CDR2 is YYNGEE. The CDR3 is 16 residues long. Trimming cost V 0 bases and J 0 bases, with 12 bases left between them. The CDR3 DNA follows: TGTGCCAGCAGCGTAGGATCAGGAGTAATGAACACTGAAGCTTTCTTT. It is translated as CASSVGSGVMNTEAFF.

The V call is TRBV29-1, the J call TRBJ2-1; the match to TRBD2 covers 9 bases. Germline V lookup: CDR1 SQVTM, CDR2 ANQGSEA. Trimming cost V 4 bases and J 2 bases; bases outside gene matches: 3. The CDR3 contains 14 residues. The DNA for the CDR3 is TGCAGCGTTGTGACTAGCGGAGCCTACAATGAGCAGTTCTTC. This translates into CSVVTSGAYNEQFF.

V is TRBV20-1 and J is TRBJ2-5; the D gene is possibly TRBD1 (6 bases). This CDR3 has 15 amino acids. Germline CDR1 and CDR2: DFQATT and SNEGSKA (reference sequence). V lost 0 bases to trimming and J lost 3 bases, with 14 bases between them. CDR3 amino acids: CSARDSWGREETQYF. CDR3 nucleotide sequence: TGCAGTGCTAGAGATTCGTGGGGGCGAGAAGAGACCCAGTACTTC.

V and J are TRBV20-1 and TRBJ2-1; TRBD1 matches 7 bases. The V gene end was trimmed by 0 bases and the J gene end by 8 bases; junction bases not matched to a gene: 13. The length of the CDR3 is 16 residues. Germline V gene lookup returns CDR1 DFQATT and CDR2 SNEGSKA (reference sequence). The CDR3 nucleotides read TGCAGTGCTAGAGAAGGACAGGTGGCGGGTATCGATGAGCAGTTCTTC. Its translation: CSAREGQVAGIDEQFF.

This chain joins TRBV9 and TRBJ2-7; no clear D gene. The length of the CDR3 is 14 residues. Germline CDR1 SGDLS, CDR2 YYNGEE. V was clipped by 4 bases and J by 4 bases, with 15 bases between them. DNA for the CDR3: TGTGCCAGCAGCCCAAGCGACGGCTGGTACGAGCAGTACTTC. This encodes CASSPSDGWYEQYF.

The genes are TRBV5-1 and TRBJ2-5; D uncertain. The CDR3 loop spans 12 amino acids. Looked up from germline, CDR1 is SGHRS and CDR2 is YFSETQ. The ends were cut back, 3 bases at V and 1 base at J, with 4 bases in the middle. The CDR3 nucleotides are TGCGCCAGCAGCTACCTCCAAGAGACCCAGTACTTC. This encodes CASSYLQETQYF.

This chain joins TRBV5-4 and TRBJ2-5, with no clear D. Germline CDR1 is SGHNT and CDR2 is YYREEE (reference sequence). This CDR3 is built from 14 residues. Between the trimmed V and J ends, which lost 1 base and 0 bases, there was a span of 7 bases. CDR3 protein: CASSLLAHQETQYF. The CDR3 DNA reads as TGTGCCAGCAGCTTGCTCGCACACCAAGAGACCCAGTACTTC.

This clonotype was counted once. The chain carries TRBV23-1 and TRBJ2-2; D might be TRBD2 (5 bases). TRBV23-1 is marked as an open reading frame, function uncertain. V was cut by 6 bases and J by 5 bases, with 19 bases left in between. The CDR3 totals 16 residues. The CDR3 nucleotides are TGCGCCAGCAGCCCTGTACAGCGGCCTGGAACCGGGGAGCTGTTTTTT. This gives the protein CASSPVQRPGTGELFF.

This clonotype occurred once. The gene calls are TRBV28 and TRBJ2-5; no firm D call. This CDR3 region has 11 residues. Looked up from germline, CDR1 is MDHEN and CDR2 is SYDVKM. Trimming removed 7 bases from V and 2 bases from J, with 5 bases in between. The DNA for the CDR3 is TGTGCCAGCACCGTTCAAGAGACCCAGTACTTC. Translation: CASTVQETQYF. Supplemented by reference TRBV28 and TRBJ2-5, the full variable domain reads DVKVTQSSRYLVKRTGEKVFLECVQDMDHENMFWYRQDPGLGLRLIYFSYDVKMKEKGDIPEGYSVSREKKERFSLILESASTNQTSMYLCASTVQETQYFGPGTRLLVL.

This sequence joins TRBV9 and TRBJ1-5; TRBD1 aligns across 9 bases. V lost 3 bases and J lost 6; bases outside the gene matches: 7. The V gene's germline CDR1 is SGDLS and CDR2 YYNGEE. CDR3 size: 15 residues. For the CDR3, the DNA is TGTGCCAGCAGCGCGACAGGGGGTCCTAGTCAGCCCCAGCATTTT. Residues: CASSATGGPSQPQHF.

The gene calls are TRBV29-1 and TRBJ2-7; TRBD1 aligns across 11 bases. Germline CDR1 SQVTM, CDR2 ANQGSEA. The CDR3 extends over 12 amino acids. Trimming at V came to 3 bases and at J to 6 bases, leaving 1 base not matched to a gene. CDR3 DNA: TGCAGCGTTGATGGGACAGGGGGCGAGCAGTACTTC. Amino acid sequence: CSVDGTGGEQYF.